These 21 T cell receptor beta chains share one sample of origin, sequenced in a study of spatial heterogeneity in lung cancer. The time point is: sample taken at primary tumor resection. A single record per CDR3 protein comes from TCRdb applying MiXCR to the 5' RACE reads. This sample has some 97,000 distinct CDR3 sequences; 4.4% occur once, and the top ten carry roughly 20%. These TCRs are of unknown antigen specificity. Points from the study as a whole: One measure, the expanded intratumoral alpha and beta TCR count, tracked tumor mutation counts.

This sample comprised lung tumor tissue, obtained at surgery. These receptors all stem from a male donor with early-stage non-small cell lung cancer.

In regard to this clonotype: With a much larger clone just one base away, this may be a read error. The V and J genes are TRBV5-6 and TRBJ2-6; a weak D match, TRBD1 (6 bases). CDR1 SGHDT and CDR2 YYEEEE come from the germline V gene. The CDR3 loop spans 14 amino acids. The CDR3 DNA follows: TGTGTCACCACAGGGTTCTCCGGGGCCAACGTCCTGACTTTC. Translated: CVTTGFSGANVLTF.

This clonotype showed up many times. V usage is TRBV11-2 and J usage is TRBJ2-6; D gene unclear. Germline values: CDR1 SGHAT, CDR2 FQNNGV. The length of the CDR3 is 18 residues. Between the trimmed V and J ends, which lost 1 base and 0 bases, there was a span of 13 bases. The DNA of the CDR3 is TGTGCCAGCAGCTTAGGGGTAGGAATTAGCTCTGGGGCCAACGTCCTGACTTTC. Translating it yields CASSLGVGISSGANVLTF.

This clonotype was counted ten times or more. The CDR3 bases are TGTGCCAGCACCCCTCCCCGGGGAAAACTGTTTTTT. Protein product: CASTPPRGKLFF. V and J are TRBV28 and TRBJ1-4, with no clear D. The germline V gene has CDR1 MDHEN and CDR2 SYDVKM. CDR3 length: 12 amino acids. With 7 bases removed from V and 10 bases from J, the gap between germline ends came to 13 bases. Filled out from reference TRBV28 and TRBJ1-4, the complete variable domain reads DVKVTQSSRYLVKRTGEKVFLECVQDMDHENMFWYRQDPGLGLRLIYFSYDVKMKEKGDIPEGYSVSREKKERFSLILESASTNQTSMYLCASTPPRGKLFFGSGTQLSVL.

The J gene is TRBJ1-5, the V gene TRBV25-1; D remains unclear. With 1 base removed from V and 5 bases from J, the gap between germline ends came to 6 bases. Germline CDR1 reads MGHDK; CDR2 reads SYGVNS. This CDR3 region has 13 residues. This CDR3 reads CASSESGYQPQHF. Written as DNA, the CDR3 is TGTGCCAGCAGTGAATCGGGGTATCAGCCCCAGCATTTT.

In this sample, this clonotype turned up many times. V and J are TRBV11-2 and TRBJ2-1, with no clear D. This CDR3 region has 14 residues. V was clipped by 2 bases and J by 9 bases, with 14 bases between them. CDR1 is SGHAT and CDR2 is FQNNGV in the germline V gene. The DNA for the CDR3 is TGTGCCAGCAGCTTATCTGGTGAAGTCGGTGAGCAGTTCTTC. Amino acid sequence: CASSLSGEVGEQFF.

This clonotype was seen many times. The chain links TRBV11-2 to TRBJ2-1, with 9 positions matching TRBD2. Per germline, CDR1 SGHAT and CDR2 FQNNGV. The CDR3 covers 16 residues. With 5 bases clipped from V and 8 bases from J, the junction kept 13 bases outside the gene matches. The CDR3 DNA reads TGTGCCAGCAGCCCTTCTGGGGCTAGCGGGATGTATGAGCAGTTCTTC. This codes for CASSPSGASGMYEQFF.

This clonotype was seen many times. Here the CDR3 reads CSARVGGLLYTQYF. CDR3 DNA sequence: TGCAGTGCTAGAGTTGGCGGGCTCCTTTATACGCAGTATTTT. V usage is TRBV20-1 and J usage is TRBJ2-3; TRBD2 is a possible D gene (5 bases). V lost 1 base and J 7 bases, leaving 15 bases between the germline ends. Per the germline V gene, CDR1 is DFQATT and CDR2 is SNEGSKA (reference sequence). This CDR3 comprises 14 residues.

This clonotype was detected many times. The chain has TRBV29-1 and TRBJ2-1, with no clear D. V lost 3 bases to trimming and J lost 8 bases, with 5 bases between them. The germline CDR1 and CDR2 sequences are SQVTM and ANQGSEA. The CDR3 extends over 10 amino acids. This chain's CDR3 is CSVEGYEQFF. For the CDR3, the DNA is TGCAGCGTTGAGGGTTATGAGCAGTTCTTC.

This clonotype was observed at least ten times. V gene TRBV28 combines with J gene TRBJ2-7, with 10 bases fitting TRBD2. Germline CDR1 and CDR2: MDHEN and SYDVKM. J lost 7 bases, V lost 7 bases, and 13 bases had no gene match. The length of the CDR3 is 15 residues. This CDR3 reads CASTLAGASDVEQYF. CDR3 in DNA: TGTGCCAGCACCCTAGCGGGAGCATCCGATGTAGAGCAGTACTTC.

This clonotype was counted many times. The chain employs TRBV3-1 and TRBJ2-1, with 8 bases identical to TRBD2. The CDR3 loop spans 15 amino acids. The trim removed 4 bases at V and 8 bases at J, leaving 10 bases unmatched. Germline V lookup: CDR1 LGHDT, CDR2 YNNKEL (reference sequence). This CDR3 is CASSPLRSGSDEQFF. The CDR3 DNA reads as TGTGCCAGCAGCCCCCTACGGAGCGGGAGCGATGAGCAGTTCTTC.

This clonotype was recorded at least ten times. The gene calls are TRBV7-9 and TRBJ2-1; D not resolved. The CDR3 consists of 13 residues. V lost 5 bases, J lost 8 bases, and 13 bases lay in between. The germline V gene encodes CDR1 SEHNR and CDR2 FQNEAQ (reference sequence). The CDR3 loop is CASSPPIDYEQFF. Here the CDR3 DNA reads TGTGCCAGCAGCCCACCGATTGATTATGAGCAGTTCTTC.

Many counts were recorded for this clonotype. The chain recombines TRBV20-1 with TRBJ2-3, with D possibly matching TRBD2 (5 bases). Trimming left V 5 bases short and J 0 bases short, with 12 bases between. CDR1 is DFQATT and CDR2 is SNEGSKA in the germline V gene (reference sequence). CDR3 size: 14 residues. The CDR3 nucleotides read TGCAGTGCTGTAAGAGGGCCTAGCACAGATACGCAGTATTTT. This encodes CSAVRGPSTDTQYF.

This clonotype was observed many times. The chain is built from TRBV30 and TRBJ1-1; the D is unclear. Germline assignment: CDR1 GTSNPN and CDR2 SVGIG (reference sequence). This CDR3 has 14 residues. V was shortened by 7 bases and J by 4 bases, with 19 bases between the two germline ends. The chain's CDR3 is CASFHGGKATEAFF. The DNA for the CDR3 is TGTGCCTCCTTTCACGGAGGGAAGGCCACTGAAGCTTTCTTT.

This clonotype was seen only a few times. The genes are TRBV4-1 and TRBJ2-2, with 9 bases fitting TRBD2. The CDR3 has 15 residues. V was clipped by 6 bases and J by 4 bases; unmatched bases: 6. CDR1 is MGHRA and CDR2 is YSYEKL in the germline V gene. CDR3: CASRSAGGGTGELFF. The CDR3 DNA reads as TGCGCCAGCAGATCGGCGGGAGGGGGCACCGGGGAGCTGTTTTTT.

In its sample, this clonotype was seen many times. The chain employs TRBV10-2 and TRBJ1-1; D remains unclear. With 8 bases removed from V and 6 bases from J, the gap between germline ends came to 13 bases. The length of the CDR3 is 12 residues. Germline CDR1 reads WSHSY; CDR2 reads SAAADI. CDR3 protein: CASRGGVAEAFF. The CDR3 region has the DNA TGCGCCAGCCGGGGTGGGGTCGCTGAAGCTTTCTTT.

Many counts were recorded for this clonotype. The genes are TRBV5-1 and TRBJ1-1; D ambiguous. CDR3 size: 16 residues. Trimming shortened V by 5 bases and J by 3 bases, and 20 bases separated the two germline ends. The germline CDR1 and CDR2 sequences are SGHRS and YFSETQ. CDR3 nucleotide sequence: TGCGCCAGCAGAATTTTTAGGGAGTCGAAGGACACTGAAGCTTTCTTT. It translates to CASRIFRESKDTEAFF.

This clonotype was picked up many times. The V gene is TRBV28, the J gene TRBJ2-1; TRBD2 aligns across 7 bases. Germline CDR1 reads MDHEN; CDR2 reads SYDVKM. The CDR3 extends over 14 amino acids. The V and J ends lost 4 bases and 8 bases, in that order; junction bases with no gene match: 8. Written as DNA, the CDR3 is TGTGCCAGCAGTTGGGGCGGGGGAAAGCATGAGCAGTTCTTC. Protein product: CASSWGGGKHEQFF.

This sequence joins TRBV28 and TRBJ2-3, with TRBD2 matching over 7 bases. The CDR3 loop spans 16 amino acids. CDR1 MDHEN and CDR2 SYDVKM come from the germline V gene. V shed 4 bases, J shed 6 bases, and the junction held 13 bases outside the gene matches. Here the CDR3 DNA reads TGTGCCAGCAGTTCCTCGACTAGCTTTCTGTTGGATACGCAGTATTTT. It encodes CASSSSTSFLLDTQYF.

This clonotype was observed many times. The chain recombines TRBV7-9 with TRBJ2-1; D ambiguous. The CDR3 length is 18 residues. Germline V gene lookup returns CDR1 SEHNR and CDR2 FQNEAQ (reference sequence). The V and J ends lost 6 bases and 8 bases respectively, with 29 bases between them. Here the CDR3 DNA reads TGTGCCAGCAGAACCGCACCCAATGTGGCCCTCCTTCGCCATGAGCAGTTCTTC. It codes for CASRTAPNVALLRHEQFF.

This clonotype was observed at least ten times. The CDR3 DNA reads TGTGCCAGCAGGGCCCTAGGGACTAGTTACAATGAGCAGTTCTTC. Translated, it gives CASRALGTSYNEQFF. The chain employs TRBV2 and TRBJ2-1; 8 nucleotides agree with TRBD2. This CDR3 is 15 amino acids long. From germline, CDR1 is SNHLY and CDR2 FYNNEI. V lost 6 bases and J lost 4; bases outside the gene matches: 8.

This clonotype has at least ten counts. V gene TRBV5-6 combines with J gene TRBJ2-5, with 7 bases aligning to TRBD2. The V segment lost 5 bases and the J segment 2 bases; nucleotides outside the gene matches: 6. Germline V CDR1 and CDR2: SGHDT, YYEEEE. The CDR3 totals 14 residues. CDR3 in DNA: TGTGCCAGCAGTTTAGCGGGCACACAAGAGACCCAGTACTTC. Residues: CASSLAGTQETQYF.